These T cell receptor beta chains were read from a single sample in a study of blood T cell repertoires in COVID-19. This table comes from immunoSEQ multiplex PCR, and its TCRdb copy is limited to in-frame clones, with some not included. The profile shows hundreds of thousands of clones, 83% of them singletons. The material sequenced was peripheral blood. These receptors were collected from a woman aged 35 to 49 with active or convalescent COVID-19. Both conserved end residues are part of each CDR3. D genes are given only for firm matches. Size is omitted from some rows. Given values are once, few, many or a class for expanded clones.

D gene: -
clone size: -
J gene: TRBJ2-6
V gene: TRBV27
CDR3 DNA: TGTGCCAGCAGTCTTCGGAGGGCTGGGGCCAACGTCCTGACTTTC
CDR3 protein: CASSLRRAGANVLTF

D gene: -
clone size: -
J gene: TRBJ2-2
V gene: TRBV10-3
CDR3 DNA: TGTGCCATCAGTGAGACTGAGACAATGACCGGGGAGCTGTTTTTT
CDR3 protein: CAISETETMTGELFF

D gene: TRBD1
clone size: -
J gene: TRBJ2-1
V gene: TRBV2
CDR3 DNA: TGTGCCAGCAGCGACAGGGTTATCGATGAGCAGTTCTTC
CDR3 protein: CASSDRVIDEQFF

D gene: TRBD2
clone size: -
J gene: TRBJ2-1
V gene: TRBV7-3
CDR3 DNA: TGTGCCAGCAGCGACGCCCCGGGACTAGGGGGGAATGAGCAGTTCTTC
CDR3 protein: CASSDAPGLGGNEQFF

D gene: TRBD1
clone size: -
J gene: TRBJ1-1
V gene: TRBV2
CDR3 DNA: TGTGCCAGCAGTGGTAACAGGGGGGACACTGAAGCTTTCTTT
CDR3 protein: CASSGNRGDTEAFF

D gene: TRBD2
clone size: -
J gene: TRBJ2-1
V gene: TRBV7-6
CDR3 DNA: TGTGCCAGCAGCGTTAGTAGGACTAGCGGGGGGAATGAGCAGTTCTTC
CDR3 protein: CASSVSRTSGGNEQFF

D gene: -
clone size: -
J gene: TRBJ1-2
V gene: TRBV2
CDR3 DNA: TGTGCCAGCAGTGGAGGAGTGGACTATGGCTACACCTTC
CDR3 protein: CASSGGVDYGYTF

D gene: TRBD2
clone size: -
J gene: TRBJ2-2
V gene: TRBV4-3
CDR3 DNA: TGCGCCAGCAGCCAAGAGGTCCAAGCGGGGCGTACCGGGGAGCTGTTTTTT
CDR3 protein: CASSQEVQAGRTGELFF

D gene: TRBD1
clone size: once
J gene: TRBJ1-4
V gene: TRBV2
CDR3 DNA: TGTGCCAGCATGACAGGGGCTATGGGTGAAAAACTGTTTTTT
CDR3 protein: CASMTGAMGEKLFF

D gene: TRBD2
clone size: -
J gene: TRBJ2-5
V gene: TRBV6-6
CDR3 DNA: TGTGCCAGCGGGACTAGCTTAGCCCTTCGGGAGACCCAGTACTTC
CDR3 protein: CASGTSLALRETQYF

D gene: -
clone size: -
J gene: TRBJ1-3
V gene: TRBV4-3
CDR3 DNA: TGCGCCAGCAGCCAAGGTAACGGGAGAGAAAACACCATATATTTT
CDR3 protein: CASSQGNGRENTIYF

D gene: -
clone size: few
J gene: TRBJ2-1
V gene: TRBV5-1
CDR3 DNA: TGCGCCAGCAGCTTCACGGGGGAGAGGTACAATGAGCAGTTCTTC
CDR3 protein: CASSFTGERYNEQFF

D gene: TRBD1
clone size: -
J gene: TRBJ1-5
V gene: TRBV28
CDR3 DNA: TGTGCCGGTGGGACAGGCAATCAGCCCCAGCATTTT
CDR3 protein: CAGGTGNQPQHF

D gene: TRBD2
clone size: -
J gene: TRBJ2-1
V gene: TRBV30
CDR3 DNA: TGTGCCTGGAGTGCACTAGCGGGAGGCCCGAATGAGCAGTTCTTC
CDR3 protein: CAWSALAGGPNEQFF

D gene: TRBD1
clone size: -
J gene: TRBJ1-5
V gene: TRBV6-1
CDR3 DNA: TGTGCCAGCAGTGCGCATTTGTTAGGGACAGGGATAAATCAGCCCCAGCATTTT
CDR3 protein: CASSAHLLGTGINQPQHF

D gene: -
clone size: -
J gene: TRBJ2-1
V gene: TRBV6-6
CDR3 DNA: TGTGCCAGCAGTTACTCGACTCCACCTGAGCAGTTCTTC
CDR3 protein: CASSYSTPPEQFF

D gene: -
clone size: -
J gene: TRBJ1-1
V gene: TRBV9
CDR3 DNA: TGTGCCAGCAGCGGAGAGAACACTGAAGCTTTCTTT
CDR3 protein: CASSGENTEAFF

D gene: TRBD1
clone size: -
J gene: TRBJ2-7
V gene: TRBV10-3
CDR3 DNA: TGTGCCATCAGTGAGTGGGGACAGGGTCCCTACGAGCAGTACTTC
CDR3 protein: CAISEWGQGPYEQYF

D gene: -
clone size: -
J gene: TRBJ2-1
V gene: TRBV10-1
CDR3 DNA: TGCGCCAGCGGGGACAACAATGAGCAGTTCTTC
CDR3 protein: CASGDNNEQFF

D gene: -
clone size: few
J gene: TRBJ1-5
V gene: TRBV18
CDR3 DNA: TGTGCCAGCTCACCGGAGCAGGGAAATCAGCCCCAGCATTTT
CDR3 protein: CASSPEQGNQPQHF

D gene: TRBD1
clone size: -
J gene: TRBJ1-1
V gene: TRBV14
CDR3 DNA: TGTGCCAGCAGCCGCCGGACAGGGAACACTGAAGCTTTCTTT
CDR3 protein: CASSRRTGNTEAFF

D gene: -
clone size: -
J gene: TRBJ2-1
V gene: TRBV29-1
CDR3 DNA: TGCAGCGGAGGCGATATTACCTACAATGAGCAGTTCTTC
CDR3 protein: CSGGDITYNEQFF

D gene: TRBD1
clone size: few
J gene: TRBJ2-1
V gene: TRBV7-9
CDR3 DNA: TGTGCCAGCAGCACAGGGGGACGCTCCTACAATGAGCAGTTCTTC
CDR3 protein: CASSTGGRSYNEQFF

D gene: -
clone size: once
J gene: TRBJ2-3
V gene: TRBV7-2
CDR3 DNA: TGTGCCAGCAGCTATATAACACCAGATACGCAGTATTTT
CDR3 protein: CASSYITPDTQYF

D gene: -
clone size: -
J gene: TRBJ1-2
V gene: TRBV29-1
CDR3 DNA: TGCAGCGTCGTGCCAGGGGACTATGGCTACACCTTC
CDR3 protein: CSVVPGDYGYTF

D gene: -
clone size: -
J gene: TRBJ1-6
V gene: TRBV30
CDR3 DNA: TGTGCCTGGAGTCGCGGACTCAATTCACCCCTCCACTTT
CDR3 protein: CAWSRGLNSPLHF

D gene: TRBD2
clone size: -
J gene: TRBJ2-1
V gene: TRBV30
CDR3 DNA: TGTGCCTGGAGTGTACACCGGGGGACTAGCGGGAGGGTTAGGTTTGAGCAGTTCTTC
CDR3 protein: CAWSVHRGTSGRVRFEQFF

D gene: -
clone size: -
J gene: TRBJ2-3
V gene: TRBV6-1
CDR3 DNA: TGTGCCAGCAGTGACGGGTGGAGCACAGATACGCAGTATTTT
CDR3 protein: CASSDGWSTDTQYF

D gene: -
clone size: -
J gene: TRBJ2-7
V gene: TRBV6-6
CDR3 DNA: TGTGCCAGCAGTTCCGAACTGCACTACGAGCAGTACTTC
CDR3 protein: CASSSELHYEQYF

D gene: TRBD1
clone size: -
J gene: TRBJ1-1
V gene: TRBV10-3
CDR3 DNA: TGTGCCATCAGTGTTCTACAGGGGGTGAACACTGAAGCTTTCTTT
CDR3 protein: CAISVLQGVNTEAFF

D gene: -
clone size: -
J gene: TRBJ1-2
V gene: TRBV5-4
CDR3 DNA: TGTGCCAGCAGCTTGGGCGTCGTGAACAGGGCCTATGGCTACACCTTC
CDR3 protein: CASSLGVVNRAYGYTF

D gene: -
clone size: -
J gene: TRBJ1-1
V gene: TRBV20-1
CDR3 DNA: TGCAGTGCTAGTCCGACACCAAACACTGAAGCTTTCTTT
CDR3 protein: CSASPTPNTEAFF

D gene: -
clone size: -
J gene: TRBJ2-2
V gene: TRBV24-1
CDR3 DNA: TGTGCCACCAGAAGCACAGGGAACACCGGGGAGCTGTTTTTT
CDR3 protein: CATRSTGNTGELFF

D gene: -
clone size: -
J gene: TRBJ2-6
V gene: TRBV30
CDR3 DNA: TGTGCCTGGAGTGCAAAGGGGGGGGTCTCTGGGGCCAACGTCCTGACTTTC
CDR3 protein: CAWSAKGGVSGANVLTF

D gene: TRBD2
clone size: -
J gene: TRBJ2-7
V gene: TRBV4-3
CDR3 DNA: TGCGCCAGCAGCCAAGGCAGCAGCGGGGCCTACGAGCAGTACTTC
CDR3 protein: CASSQGSSGAYEQYF

D gene: TRBD1
clone size: -
J gene: TRBJ1-4
V gene: TRBV7-6
CDR3 DNA: TGTGCCAGCAGCCGAGTTCTTCCGGTACATAAAGTTTCGGACAGGTTTTCTGAAAAACTGTTTTTT
CDR3 protein: CASSRVLPVHKVSDRFSEKLFF

D gene: TRBD1
clone size: -
J gene: TRBJ1-1
V gene: TRBV28
CDR3 DNA: TGTGCCAGCAGTTTAGAGACAGGGCTGTTGGGCACTGAAGCTTTCTTT
CDR3 protein: CASSLETGLLGTEAFF

D gene: -
clone size: -
J gene: TRBJ1-1
V gene: TRBV11-3
CDR3 DNA: TGTGCCAGCAGCTTTCGGTTGAACACTGAAGCTTTCTTT
CDR3 protein: CASSFRLNTEAFF

D gene: -
clone size: -
J gene: TRBJ1-1
V gene: TRBV7-2
CDR3 DNA: TGTGCCAGCAGTCCATTACCCGGACCGAGCAGGGTGTCAGCTTTCTTT
CDR3 protein: CASSPLPGPSRVSAFF

D gene: TRBD2
clone size: -
J gene: TRBJ2-1
V gene: TRBV12-5
CDR3 DNA: TGTGCTAGTGCCCCTAGCGGGAGGGCGATGGATGAGCAGTTCTTC
CDR3 protein: CASAPSGRAMDEQFF

D gene: -
clone size: -
J gene: TRBJ2-5
V gene: TRBV11-2
CDR3 DNA: TGTGCCAGCAGCTTAGGAGCGGTACAAGAGACCCAGTACTTC
CDR3 protein: CASSLGAVQETQYF

D gene: TRBD2
clone size: -
J gene: TRBJ2-1
V gene: TRBV7-9
CDR3 DNA: TGTGCCAGCAGCCCTTGGACTAGCGGAAACAATGAGCAGTTCTTC
CDR3 protein: CASSPWTSGNNEQFF

D gene: -
clone size: -
J gene: TRBJ1-3
V gene: TRBV3-1/TRBV3-2
CDR3 DNA: TGTGCCAGCAGCCCGCTACAGGTACTCTCTGGAAACACCATATATTTT
CDR3 protein: CASSPLQVLSGNTIYF

D gene: TRBD2
clone size: -
J gene: TRBJ2-5
V gene: TRBV7-3
CDR3 DNA: TGTGCCAGCAGCTTAAGCGTGGGACTAGCGGAAGAGACCCAGTACTTC
CDR3 protein: CASSLSVGLAEETQYF

D gene: TRBD1
clone size: -
J gene: TRBJ2-5
V gene: TRBV24-1
CDR3 DNA: TGTGCCACCAGTGATCCGACAGGGGTTGAGGAGACCCAGTACTTC
CDR3 protein: CATSDPTGVEETQYF

D gene: TRBD1
clone size: -
J gene: TRBJ2-5
V gene: TRBV6-5
CDR3 DNA: TGTGCCAGCAGTTACACAGGGGGCGGGGGAGAGACCCAGTACTTC
CDR3 protein: CASSYTGGGGETQYF

D gene: -
clone size: -
J gene: TRBJ2-3
V gene: TRBV3-1/TRBV3-2
CDR3 DNA: TGTGCCAGCAGCCAGGTACTAGGAGATACGCAGTATTTT
CDR3 protein: CASSQVLGDTQYF

D gene: -
clone size: -
J gene: TRBJ1-2
V gene: TRBV29-1
CDR3 DNA: TGCAGCGTCCAAATAAGCAGGGGCTCTGGCTACACCTTC
CDR3 protein: CSVQISRGSGYTF

D gene: TRBD2
clone size: -
J gene: TRBJ2-5
V gene: TRBV7-9
CDR3 DNA: TGTGCCAGCAGCTTTCTCGGGGGGGAGACCCAGTACTTC
CDR3 protein: CASSFLGGETQYF

D gene: -
clone size: once
J gene: TRBJ2-3
V gene: TRBV4-3
CDR3 DNA: TGCGCCAGCAGCCAAGCTTATCCGGGGGGCGAGGATACGCAGTATTTT
CDR3 protein: CASSQAYPGGEDTQYF

D gene: -
clone size: few
J gene: TRBJ1-1
V gene: TRBV12-3/TRBV12-4
CDR3 DNA: TGTGCCAGCAGAAGGGGGACCCACACTGAAGCTTTCTTT
CDR3 protein: CASRRGTHTEAFF

D gene: TRBD1
clone size: -
J gene: TRBJ2-5
V gene: TRBV6-5
CDR3 DNA: TGTGCCAGCAGGAAAGGGGGCGGGGAGACCCAGTACTTC
CDR3 protein: CASRKGGGETQYF

D gene: -
clone size: -
J gene: TRBJ2-7
V gene: TRBV5-1
CDR3 DNA: TGCGCCAGCAGCTCGCCAGTGGGGGGTTACGAGCAGTACTTC
CDR3 protein: CASSSPVGGYEQYF

D gene: -
clone size: -
J gene: TRBJ1-1
V gene: TRBV6-1
CDR3 DNA: TGTGCCAGCAGTGAAGGGCCGGGGAGAGGGGCTTTCTTT
CDR3 protein: CASSEGPGRGAFF

D gene: -
clone size: -
J gene: TRBJ1-3
V gene: TRBV4-1
CDR3 DNA: TGCGCCAGCAGCTTCGCCCCAGGGGAAGGAAACACCATATATTTT
CDR3 protein: CASSFAPGEGNTIYF

D gene: TRBD2
clone size: -
J gene: TRBJ2-3
V gene: TRBV9
CDR3 DNA: TGTGCCAGCAGCGTAGCTGGGGGGGGACCCGCAGATACGCAGTATTTT
CDR3 protein: CASSVAGGGPADTQYF

D gene: -
clone size: -
J gene: TRBJ1-1
V gene: TRBV5-1
CDR3 DNA: TGCGCCAGCAGCGGGGACTACCACACTGAAGCTTTCTTT
CDR3 protein: CASSGDYHTEAFF

D gene: -
clone size: once
J gene: TRBJ1-2
V gene: TRBV21-1
CDR3 DNA: TGTGCCAGCAGCAAAGAAGACGGGACAGGGGGACCTCTACTCTATGGCTACACCTTC
CDR3 protein: CASSKEDGTGGPLLYGYTF

D gene: TRBD1
clone size: -
J gene: TRBJ1-3
V gene: TRBV7-2
CDR3 DNA: TGTGCCAGCAGCGTACAGGGGGCTGGAGGAAACACCATATATTTT
CDR3 protein: CASSVQGAGGNTIYF